This TCR beta chain was sequenced during a study of a mutant IDH1 vaccine in newly diagnosed glioma. This clone was counted only a few times. Antigen unknown. Between the trimmed V and J ends, which lost 4 bases and 4 bases, there was a span of 23 bases. This CDR3 has 18 residues. CDR1 and CDR2 (germline): LGHNT, FRNRAP. Libraries were prepared by immunoSEQ multiplex PCR; TCRdb keeps only in-frame clonotypes and omits some of them. The sample yields about 52,000 clones, around 80% seen once. Regarding time point: week 47, end of study. Every vaccination contained 300 ug of the mutant IDH1 20-mer peptide and was paired with topical imiquimod.

The V gene is TRBV12-5, the J gene TRBJ1-5; no firm D call. The starting material was PBMCs, obtained from a glioma patient whose treatment included an IDH1 peptide vaccine. This receptor was obtained from a woman in her 40s with glioma. Some clones in this sample may be carry-over from other donors' samples. The DNA of the CDR3 is TGTGCTAGTGGTTCCCATGTGGTGACACCGGAGGGTAATCAGCCCCAGCATTTT. Translation gives CASGSHVVTPEGNQPQHF.